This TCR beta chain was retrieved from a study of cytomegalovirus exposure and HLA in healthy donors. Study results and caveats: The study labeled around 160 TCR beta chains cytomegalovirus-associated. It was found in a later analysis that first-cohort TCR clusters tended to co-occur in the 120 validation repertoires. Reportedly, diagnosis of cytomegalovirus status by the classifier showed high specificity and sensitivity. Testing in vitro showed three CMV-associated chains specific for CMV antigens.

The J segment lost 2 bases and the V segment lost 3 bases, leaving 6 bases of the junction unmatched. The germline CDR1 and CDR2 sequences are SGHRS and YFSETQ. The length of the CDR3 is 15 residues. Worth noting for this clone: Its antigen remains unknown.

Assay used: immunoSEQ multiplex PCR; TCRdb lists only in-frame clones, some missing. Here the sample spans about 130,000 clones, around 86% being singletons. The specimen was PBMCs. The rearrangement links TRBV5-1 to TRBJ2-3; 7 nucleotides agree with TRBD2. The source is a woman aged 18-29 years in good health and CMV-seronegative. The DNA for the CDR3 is TGCGCCAGCAGCTCGGGAGGAGGGGTCACAGATACGCAGTATTTT. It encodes CASSSGGGVTDTQYF.